These 19 T cell receptor beta chains were all obtained from the same sample, sequenced in a study of response to subunit inactivated influenza vaccine. In TCRdb, the RT-PCR reads were re-called with MiXCR into one record per CDR3 protein. This table has 860,000 or so distinct CDR3 sequences, around 20% appearing once. The specimen comprised PBMCs from blood, sampled approximately 5 days after vaccination. These receptor sequences come from a man aged 45-60 years who received an inactivated influenza vaccine.

This clonotype was detected many times. This chain links TRBV29-1 with TRBJ1-5; 8 nucleotides line up with TRBD1. The length of the CDR3 is 13 residues. V was pared by 5 bases and J by 1 base, with 1 base of the junction left unmatched. Germline-derived CDR1 and CDR2 are SQVTM and ANQGSEA. In DNA, the CDR3 is TGCAGCGTTCGACAGGGGAGCAATCAGCCCCAGCATTTT. Translated, it gives CSVRQGSNQPQHF.

This clonotype was detected ten times or more. The chain uses TRBV12-3 or TRBV12-4 and TRBJ2-1; unclear D gene. Trimming took 1 base from V and 10 from J, leaving 11 bases between them. CDR3 size: 13 residues. The CDR3 is CASSLGFVREQFF. The CDR3 DNA follows: TGTGCCAGCAGTTTAGGGTTCGTGCGGGAGCAGTTCTTC.

The chain has TRBV20-1 and TRBJ2-1; 10 bases are shared with TRBD2. Germline V lookup: CDR1 DFQATT, CDR2 SNEGSKA (reference sequence). The V and J ends lost 0 bases and 10 bases, in that order; junction bases with no gene match: 6. This CDR3 is built from 14 residues. The chain's CDR3 is CSARDGASGREQFF. The CDR3 coding sequence is TGCAGTGCTAGAGATGGGGCTAGCGGGAGAGAGCAGTTCTTC.

This rearrangement joins TRBV20-1 to TRBJ2-6, with D possibly TRBD2 on 5 matching bases. This CDR3 region has 15 residues. The V and J ends lost 3 bases and 0 bases respectively, with 9 bases between them. Germline V lookup: CDR1 DFQATT, CDR2 SNEGSKA (reference sequence). Written as DNA, the CDR3 is TGCAGTGCTAGCGAGGGCTTCTCTGGGGCCAACGTCCTGACTTTC. Translated, it gives CSASEGFSGANVLTF.

This clonotype was seen repeatedly, ten times or more. This chain uses TRBV7-8 with TRBJ1-3; no reliable D call. V lost 10 bases and J 0 bases, leaving 16 bases between the germline ends. Germline CDR1 is SGHVS and CDR2 is FQNEAQ. This CDR3 is 15 amino acids long. The CDR3 here is CATRSDTYSGNTIYF. The DNA of the CDR3 is TGTGCCACCAGAAGCGACACCTACTCTGGAAACACCATATATTTT. Looking up the rest from reference TRBV7-8 and TRBJ1-3 gives the full variable domain: GAGVSQSPRYKVAKRGQDVALRCDPISGHVSLFWYQQALGQGPEFLTYFQNEAQLDKSGLPSDRFFAERPEGSVSTLKIQRTQQEDSAVYLCATRSDTYSGNTIYFGEGSWLTVV.

This clonotype came up many times. The chain combines TRBV20-1 with TRBJ1-1; D gene uncertain. The germline gives CDR1 DFQATT, CDR2 SNEGSKA (reference sequence). The CDR3 has 12 residues. V shed 0 bases and J shed 1 base, with 3 bases lying between them. The CDR3 DNA reads TGCAGTGCTAGAGACAGGAACACTGAAGCTTTCTTT. Translating gives CSARDRNTEAFF.

This clonotype was counted only a few times. V is TRBV9 and J is TRBJ1-1; tentatively, D is TRBD1 (5 bases). Germline lookup yields CDR1 SGDLS and CDR2 YYNGEE. The V end lost 0 bases, the J end lost 5 bases, and 14 bases lay between the germline ends. This CDR3 has 15 residues. The CDR3 region is CASSVGAGFGTEAFF. In DNA form, the CDR3 reads TGTGCCAGCAGCGTAGGGGCAGGGTTCGGGACTGAAGCTTTCTTT.

The chain carries TRBV29-1 and TRBJ2-1; tentative D call: TRBD1 (5 bases). V lost 3 bases, J lost 7 bases, and 19 bases lay in between. CDR1 is SQVTM, CDR2 ANQGSEA, per germline. The CDR3 has 15 residues. Here the CDR3 reads CSVDQGNTFSNEQFF. In DNA form, the CDR3 reads TGCAGCGTTGACCAGGGCAACACATTTTCAAATGAGCAGTTCTTC.

There are many counts of this clonotype. This chain uses TRBV10-2 with TRBJ2-3; 7 bases line up with TRBD2. Germline CDR1 is WSHSY and CDR2 is SAAADI. The CDR3 covers 12 residues. J was trimmed by 6 bases and V by 8 bases; bases with no gene match: 5. CDR3 nucleotide sequence: TGCGCCAGCCAAGTGGGAGGGGATACGCAGTATTTT. Protein sequence: CASQVGGDTQYF.

This clonotype was counted ten times or more. The chain joins TRBV15 to TRBJ2-3; maybe TRBD2 (5 bases). The CDR3 has 14 residues. Between the trimmed V and J ends, which lost 0 bases and 5 bases, there was a span of 9 bases. From germline, CDR1 is LNHNV and CDR2 YYDKDF (reference sequence). The CDR3 region is CATSRDRGLDTQYF. For the CDR3, the DNA is TGTGCCACCAGCAGAGATAGAGGACTAGATACGCAGTATTTT.

The table lists this clonotype with a few counts. This rearrangement joins TRBV6-5 to TRBJ2-5; tentative D call: TRBD1 (5 bases). Per germline, CDR1 MNHEY and CDR2 SVGAGI. V lost 2 bases and J lost 1, with 8 bases in between. CDR3 length: 14 amino acids. CDR3 bases: TGTGCCAGCAGTTACCTCACAGGCCAAGAGACCCAGTACTTC. Its protein is CASSYLTGQETQYF.

Comments on this clonotype: One end of the junction fails to match germline, which may point to a read error. The chain carries TRBV20-1 and TRBJ1-4; D is ambiguous. The CDR3 is made up of 13 amino acids. Germline V gives CDR1 DFQATT, CDR2 SNEGSKA (reference sequence). Here the CDR3 DNA reads TGCAGTGCTAGAGTAGAGCTTAATGCAAAACTGTTTTTT. Its translation: CSARVELNAKLFF.

This clonotype was counted only a few times. This chain connects TRBV20-1 to TRBJ2-1; D uncertain. CDR1 and CDR2 (germline): DFQATT, SNEGSKA (reference sequence). Trimming stripped 5 bases from V and 8 bases from J, with 19 bases between. The CDR3 is 14 amino acids. The CDR3 DNA is TGCAGTGCTCGCCGCCCCCCTAGAATCGATGAGCAGTTCTTC. Translated: CSARRPPRIDEQFF.

This clonotype was observed a few times. J is TRBJ2-3 and V is TRBV29-1, with 9 bases lining up with TRBD1. The CDR3 has 12 amino acids. V was pared by 7 bases and J by 3 bases, with 2 bases of the junction left unmatched. CDR1 SQVTM and CDR2 ANQGSEA come from the germline V gene. The CDR3 DNA reads as TGCAGCGGAGGACAGGGGACAGATACGCAGTATTTT. Amino acids: CSGGQGTDTQYF.

V and J are TRBV4-2 and TRBJ2-5; 13 bases agree with TRBD2. CDR3 size: 18 residues. Trimming took 0 bases from V and 3 from J; bases not matched to a gene: 7. Germline CDR1 LGHNA, CDR2 YNFKEQ. This chain's CDR3 is CASSQERGLAGSEETQYF. For the CDR3, the DNA is TGTGCCAGCAGCCAAGAAAGGGGACTAGCGGGAAGCGAAGAGACCCAGTACTTC.

The V and J genes are TRBV27 and TRBJ2-3; the match to TRBD2 covers 8 bases. Looked up from germline, CDR1 is MNHEY and CDR2 is SMNVEV (reference sequence). The CDR3 runs to 16 residues. The V segment lost 4 bases and the J segment 2 bases; nucleotides outside the gene matches: 8. CDR3 coding DNA: TGTGCCAGCAGTTCCGGTACTAGCGGATACACAGATACGCAGTATTTT. This translates into CASSSGTSGYTDTQYF.

This clonotype was picked up a small number of times. The chain uses TRBV5-5 and TRBJ1-4; 7 nucleotides align to TRBD1. The CDR3 runs to 15 residues. Germline V gene data show CDR1 as SGHKS and CDR2 as YYEKEE (reference sequence). Germline trimming cut 3 bases from V and 3 bases from J; bases unmatched to any gene: 5. The CDR3 loop is CASSSETGPNEKLFF. CDR3 DNA: TGTGCCAGCAGCTCGGAGACAGGGCCTAATGAAAAACTGTTTTTT. Full variable domain (outside the CDR3, taken from reference TRBV5-5 and TRBJ1-4): DAGVTQSPTHLIKTRGQQVTLRCSPISGHKSVSWYQQVLGQGPQFIFQYYEKEERGRGNFPDRFSARQFPNYSSELNVNALLLGDSALYLCASSSETGPNEKLFFGSGTQLSVL.

This clonotype has at least ten counts. V usage is TRBV27 and J usage is TRBJ1-4; 11 bases match TRBD1. This CDR3 spans 14 amino acids. CDR1 is MNHEY and CDR2 is SMNVEV in the germline V gene (reference sequence). The junction had 0 bases not matched to a gene; V was cut back by 2 bases and J by 7 bases. CDR3 region: CASSLGTGGEKLFF. CDR3 sequence (DNA): TGTGCCAGCAGTTTAGGGACAGGGGGTGAAAAACTGTTTTTT.

This chain connects TRBV7-2 to TRBJ1-6; the D is unclear. The V end lost 3 bases, the J end lost 9 bases, and 12 bases lay between the germline ends. Per the germline V gene, CDR1 is SGHTA and CDR2 is FQGNSA. This CDR3 is 14 amino acids long. CDR3 loop: CASSLGRSGSPLHF. CDR3 coding DNA: TGTGCCAGCAGCTTGGGCAGGTCTGGTTCACCCCTCCACTTT.